These 12 T cell receptor beta chains originate from one sample sequenced in a study of blood T cell repertoires in COVID-19. Sequencing used immunoSEQ multiplex PCR; TCRdb keeps in-frame clones, though not all of them. Counted here are approximately 440,000 clones, around 90% occurring once; the ten biggest clones make up 0.55% to 0.75%. The material sequenced was PBMCs or T cells enriched from blood (not recorded which). The receptors were gathered from a man younger than 35 who had recovered from COVID-19.

The chain recombines TRBV3-1 (or the pseudogene TRBV3-2) with TRBJ1-1; perhaps TRBD1 as D (5 bases). Germline loops: CDR1 LGHDT, CDR2 YNNKEL (reference sequence). This CDR3 has 16 amino acids. The V end was cut by 1 base, the J end by 3 bases, with 15 bases between. As DNA, the CDR3 is TGTGCCAGCAGCCAAGGAGCCCGGCGCAGGGACACTGAAGCTTTCTTT. Its protein is CASSQGARRRDTEAFF.

Details on this clone: This same CDR3 is encoded by further DNA sequences in the sample. The chain is built from TRBV5-1 and TRBJ2-1; D is possibly TRBD2 (5 bases). Trimming pared 0 bases from V and 0 bases from J, leaving 10 bases between. Germline-derived CDR1 and CDR2 are SGHRS and YFSETQ. The CDR3 consists of 16 residues. In DNA form, the CDR3 reads TGCGCCAGCAGCTTGGGCGGGTCGGGCTCCTACAATGAGCAGTTCTTC. Protein: CASSLGGSGSYNEQFF.

The V gene is TRBV7-2, the J gene TRBJ2-7; 11 bases align to TRBD1. Germline V lookup: CDR1 SGHTA, CDR2 FQGNSA. This CDR3 has 15 residues. V lost 1 base, J lost 5 bases, and 4 bases stayed unmatched. In DNA form, the CDR3 reads TGTGCCAGCAGCTTAGTCGGGACAGGGGGACACGAGCAGTACTTC. Translated: CASSLVGTGGHEQYF.

This clone was counted a single time. The chain employs TRBV9 and TRBJ2-3; 8 nucleotides match TRBD2. CDR3 length equals 15 residues. Looked up from germline, CDR1 is SGDLS and CDR2 is YYNGEE. With 0 bases clipped from V and 7 bases from J, the junction kept 7 bases outside the gene matches. CDR3 DNA sequence: TGTGCCAGCAGCGTAGGATCGGGAGGGGGATATACGCAGTATTTT. Its translation is CASSVGSGGGYTQYF. The full variable domain, completed using reference TRBV9 and TRBJ2-3, is DSGVTQTPKHLITATGQRVTLRCSPRSGDLSVYWYQQSLDQGLQFLIQYYNGEERAKGNILERFSAQQFPDLHSELNLSSLELGDSALYFCASSVGSGGGYTQYFGPGTRLTVL.

This clone was picked up one time. The chain is built from TRBV3-1 (or the pseudogene TRBV3-2) and TRBJ2-1; weak D call: TRBD1 (5 bases). CDR3 length: 13 residues. In germline, CDR1 is LGHDT, CDR2 YNNKEL (reference sequence). Trimming took off 0 bases at V and 13 bases at J, with 13 bases between the two ends. Written as DNA, the CDR3 is TGTGCCAGCAGCCAAGATCGTCTGACAGTTCAGTTCTTC. This encodes CASSQDRLTVQFF.

The chain joins TRBV27 to TRBJ1-5, with a weak D call TRBD1 (6 bases). Germline values: CDR1 MNHEY, CDR2 SMNVEV (reference sequence). The CDR3 runs to 15 residues. V was cut by 10 bases and J by 6 bases, with 22 bases left in between. CDR3 coding DNA: TGTGCCACAGGGTCGATAGGGGGTGGGGGTCAGCCCCAGCATTTT. Translation gives CATGSIGGGGQPQHF.

This sequence joins TRBV5-1 and TRBJ1-1; D remains unclear. V dropped 0 bases and J dropped 5 bases, with 11 bases sitting between them. Germline CDR1 and CDR2: SGHRS and YFSETQ. The CDR3 is made up of 14 amino acids. The DNA for the CDR3 is TGCGCCAGCAGCTTGGACGGGGTAGGGACTGAAGCTTTCTTT. Protein product: CASSLDGVGTEAFF.

V usage is TRBV19 and J usage is TRBJ2-5, with a weak D call TRBD2 (7 bases). The length of the CDR3 is 14 residues. CDR1 and CDR2 from the germline V gene are LNHDA and SQIVND (reference sequence). With 9 bases removed from V and 4 bases from J, the gap between germline ends came to 18 bases. CDR3 in amino acids: CASKREQGSETQYF. CDR3 sequence (DNA): TGTGCCAGCAAGCGGGAACAGGGTTCAGAGACCCAGTACTTC.

CDR3 amino acids: CASSPGQSRLQPQHF. CDR3 sequence (DNA): TGTGCCAGCAGCCCGGGACAGAGTCGCCTCCAGCCCCAGCATTTT. This chain uses TRBV7-2 with TRBJ1-5; TRBD1 matches 7 bases. Per the germline V gene, CDR1 is SGHTA and CDR2 is FQGNSA. V lost 5 bases, J lost 7 bases, and 11 bases stayed unmatched. The CDR3 sequence is 15 residues long.

The chain uses TRBV7-6 and TRBJ1-1; 7 positions agree with TRBD1. Trimming removed 3 bases from V and 2 bases from J; junction bases left unmatched: 6. This CDR3 is 15 amino acids long. In germline, CDR1 is SGHVS, CDR2 FNYEAQ. CDR3 coding DNA: TGTGCCAGCAGCTTCCCGGGACAGATAAACACTGAAGCTTTCTTT. It specifies CASSFPGQINTEAFF.

This chain uses TRBV2 with TRBJ2-1; a possible D gene is TRBD2 (5 bases). CDR3 length equals 16 residues. With 5 bases removed from V and 7 bases from J, the gap between germline ends came to 21 bases. Per germline, CDR1 SNHLY and CDR2 FYNNEI. This chain's CDR3 is CASSQSTSASGNEQFF. In nucleotides, the CDR3 is TGTGCCAGCAGTCAATCAACCTCTGCCTCGGGGAATGAGCAGTTCTTC.

The chain couples TRBV19 to TRBJ2-6; perhaps TRBD1 as D (5 bases). Germline V gene data show CDR1 as LNHDA and CDR2 as SQIVND (reference sequence). The CDR3 covers 15 residues. Trimming pared 8 bases from V and 0 bases from J, leaving 11 bases between. The CDR3 sequence is CASGALGSGANVLTF. The CDR3 DNA reads TGTGCCAGTGGGGCCTTGGGCTCTGGGGCCAACGTCCTGACTTTC.